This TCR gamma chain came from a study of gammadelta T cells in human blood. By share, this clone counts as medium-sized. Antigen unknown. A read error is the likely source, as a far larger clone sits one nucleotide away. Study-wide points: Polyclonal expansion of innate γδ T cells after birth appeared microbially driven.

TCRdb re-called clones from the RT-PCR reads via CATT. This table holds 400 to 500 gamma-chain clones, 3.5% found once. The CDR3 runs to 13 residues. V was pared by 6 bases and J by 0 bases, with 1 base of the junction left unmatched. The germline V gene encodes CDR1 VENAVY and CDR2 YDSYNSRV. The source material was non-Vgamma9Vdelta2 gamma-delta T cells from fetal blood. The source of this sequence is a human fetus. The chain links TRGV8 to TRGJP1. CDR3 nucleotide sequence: TGTGCCACCTGGCATACCACTGGTTGGTTCAAGATATTT. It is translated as CATWHTTGWFKIF.